This TCR beta chain emerged from a study of cytomegalovirus exposure and HLA in healthy donors. General study findings and limits: HLA alleles showed associations with fewer than 20,000 TCR beta sequences in a later analysis, at a 0.05 false discovery rate.

The V gene's germline CDR1 is SGDLS and CDR2 YYNGEE. This CDR3 has 13 amino acids. Trimming pared 0 bases from V and 4 bases from J, leaving 5 bases between. In the case of this clone: As yet, its antigen is unknown.

The PCR was carried out with 60 Vbeta primers and 13 Jbeta primers. Using immunoSEQ multiplex PCR, the repertoire was profiled, and TCRdb retains in-frame clones only, with some absent. Of under 150,000 clones listed, about 77% were seen once; the top ten hold approximately 5%. V is TRBV9 and J is TRBJ1-3; D is ambiguous. The TCR sequence derives from a woman aged 30 to 39 in good health and CMV-seropositive. Sequencing was done on a sample of PBMCs. The CDR3 DNA follows: TGTGCCAGCAGCGTAGGGCAAGGAAACACCATATATTTT. As protein: CASSVGQGNTIYF.